Sequencing of this TCR beta chain was carried out in a study of circulating tumor DNA in untreated peripheral T-cell lymphoma (dated by TCRdb to 2020 to 2023). Here is what the overall study found, with its caveats: Tumor-specific clonotypes were identified in more than 75% of patients, from 86% of baseline tissues and roughly 65% of baseline serum samples.

Baseline tumor tissue collected before treatment was sequenced to identify tumor-specific TCR clonotypes. In a trial, the study monitored patients with peripheral T-cell lymphoma who were getting frontline treatment by applying next-generation sequencing to their T-cell receptor sequences. Library creation used the immunoSEQ multiplex PCR assay. TCRdb took this table from immuneACCESS and kept in-frame rearrangements with V and J called. Such tables lack part of the clones; where checked against another copy, unresolved V genes explain under half of the gap, and the rest is unexplained. The sample table records about 10,000 clones; around 76% of these occur just once. Clones ranked in the top ten supply around a third of the sample. V is trimmed back by 2 bases and J by 6 bases, and the junction contains 7 bases that no gene match accounts for. Via the germline V gene (reference sequence), CDR1 is GTSNPN and CDR2 SVGIG. The CDR3 spans 15 residues, from the cysteine through the phenylalanine. The sequence is cut down to CDR3 DNA, 45 bases in frame from base 1.

This clone was recorded a few times. There is no known antigen for this receptor. Base-call qualities are not available, and no considerably larger clone is one nucleotide away. The sequence derives from a human donor with peripheral T-cell lymphoma. This chain joins TRBV30 to TRBJ2-1; 10 central nucleotides agree with TRBD2. Sequenced material: tumor tissue. Here the CDR3 is given as CAWSIGLADTNEQFF. Read as DNA, the sequence is TGTGCCTGGAGTATAGGACTAGCGGATACCAATGAGCAGTTCTTC.